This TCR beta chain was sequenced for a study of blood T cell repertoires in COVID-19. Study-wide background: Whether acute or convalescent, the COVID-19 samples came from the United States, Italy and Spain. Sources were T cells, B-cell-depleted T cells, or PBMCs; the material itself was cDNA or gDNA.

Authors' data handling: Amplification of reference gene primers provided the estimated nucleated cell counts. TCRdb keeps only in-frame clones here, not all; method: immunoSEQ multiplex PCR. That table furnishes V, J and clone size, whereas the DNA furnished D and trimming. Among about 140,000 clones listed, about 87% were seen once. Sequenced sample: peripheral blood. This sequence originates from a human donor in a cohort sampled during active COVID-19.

The CDR3 sequence: CASSTPKTGQETQYF. The CDR3 nucleotides are TGTGCCAGCAGTACCCCTAAAACGGGCCAAGAGACCCAGTACTTC. The rearrangement joins TRBV6-5 to TRBJ2-5, with unresolved D. CDR3 length: 15 amino acids. V gave up 5 bases and J gave up 1 base, with 14 bases separating them. Germline CDR1 and CDR2: MNHEY and SVGAGI.